The 25 T cell receptor beta chains presented below share a single source sample, sequenced in a study of T cells in Graves' hyperthyroidism and ophthalmopathy. TCR beta CDR3 region amplification was performed from RNA transcripts. With the HTBI primer set, the TCR CDR3 went through a first round of RT-PCR. Each CDR3 protein is one row after TCRdb ran MiXCR on the multiplex PCR reads. The repertoire includes about 290,000 distinct CDR3 sequences, approximately 13% of them detected once, and less than 8% sits in the top ten. The sequencing input was blood. The receptors shown here come from a woman between 35 and 50 years old with Graves' hyperthyroidism.

Points on this clonotype: A much more abundant neighbour one base away suggests this may be a read error. V usage is TRBV13 and J usage is TRBJ1-3, with D unclear. Germline V CDR1 and CDR2: PRHDT, FYEKMQ (reference sequence). The CDR3 is made up of 15 amino acids. The V end was cut by 4 bases, the J end by 0 bases, with 10 bases between. The CDR3 nucleotides read TGTGCCAGCAGCTGGGTGCGCGACTCTGGAAACACCATATATTTT. Protein sequence: CASSWVRDSGNTIYF.

This clonotype was observed at least ten times. This chain joins TRBV28 and TRBJ2-7; D is perhaps TRBD1 or TRBD2 (5 bases each). Germline V CDR1 and CDR2: MDHEN, SYDVKM. Trimming pared 6 bases from V and 6 bases from J, leaving 21 bases between. The CDR3 has 15 residues. CDR3 DNA sequence: TGTGCCAGCAGCGACGCCCGGGACCCATCGCGCGAGCAGTACTTC. It yields the protein CASSDARDPSREQYF.

This clonotype occurred many times. The V call is TRBV4-2, the J call TRBJ1-2; a possible D gene is TRBD1 (6 bases). V shed 0 bases and J shed 5 bases, with 13 bases lying between them. Germline V lookup: CDR1 LGHNA, CDR2 YNFKEQ. The length of the CDR3 is 15 residues. Here the CDR3 DNA reads TGTGCCAGCAGCCAAGATCTTGGGGGCGAGTATGGCTACACCTTC. It yields the protein CASSQDLGGEYGYTF.

This clonotype showed up just a few times. CDR3 residues: CASSLSPLGRGIITGELFF. CDR3 sequence (DNA): TGTGCCAGCAGCTTAAGCCCATTGGGTAGGGGGATCATAACCGGGGAGCTGTTTTTT. The V gene is TRBV7-2, the J gene TRBJ2-2; possible D gene TRBD1, 6 bases. Germline assignment: CDR1 SGHTA and CDR2 FQGNSA. The CDR3 is 19 residues long. V was cut by 2 bases and J by 5 bases, with 24 bases left in between.

This clonotype was detected ten times or more. The chain employs TRBV27 and TRBJ1-1; 8 nucleotides align to TRBD1. The CDR3 sequence is 13 residues long. The germline V gene has CDR1 MNHEY and CDR2 SMNVEV (reference sequence). V lost 8 bases to trimming and J lost 0 bases; unmatched junction nucleotides: 2. In DNA, the CDR3 is TGTGCCAGCGGGGACAGGCTGAACACTGAAGCTTTCTTT. This codes for CASGDRLNTEAFF.

This clonotype came up many times. The chain is built from TRBV12-3 or TRBV12-4 and TRBJ2-3; D remains ambiguous. Trimming cost V 2 bases and J 2 bases, with 14 bases left between them. This CDR3 spans 16 amino acids. CDR3 sequence: CASSLLGPQSTDTQYF. In DNA, the CDR3 is TGTGCCAGCAGTTTATTAGGACCCCAGTCCACAGATACGCAGTATTTT.

This clonotype was picked up many times. The chain uses TRBV28 and TRBJ2-1, with 8 bases matching TRBD2. Germline CDR1 and CDR2: MDHEN and SYDVKM. The CDR3 runs to 15 residues. J lost 7 bases, V lost 9 bases, and 14 bases had no gene match. CDR3 sequence: CASGRATSARNEQFF. CDR3 DNA: TGTGCCAGTGGCCGCGCGACTAGCGCCCGAAATGAGCAGTTCTTC. Looking up the rest from reference TRBV28 and TRBJ2-1 gives the full variable domain: DVKVTQSSRYLVKRTGEKVFLECVQDMDHENMFWYRQDPGLGLRLIYFSYDVKMKEKGDIPEGYSVSREKKERFSLILESASTNQTSMYLCASGRATSARNEQFFGPGTRLTVL.

A word on this clonotype: An end of the junction does not agree with germline; a read error may underlie this. The chain is built from TRBV12-3 or TRBV12-4 and TRBJ2-2; 11 bases align to TRBD2. This CDR3 is 13 amino acids long. The CDR3 DNA reads as TGTGCCAGCAGAGGGACTAGCGGCGGGGAGCCGTTTTTT. Residues: CASRGTSGGEPFF.

The V gene is TRBV7-9, the J gene TRBJ1-5, with D unclear. Per germline, CDR1 SEHNR and CDR2 FQNEAQ (reference sequence). Trimming took off 0 bases at V and 4 bases at J, with 7 bases between the two ends. The CDR3 spans 14 residues. The CDR3 DNA follows: TGTGCCAGCAGCTTAGCGTCGGAGAATCAGCCCCAGCATTTT. As protein: CASSLASENQPQHF. Drawing the rest from reference TRBV7-9 and TRBJ1-5, the complete variable domain is DTGVSQNPRHKITKRGQNVTFRCDPISEHNRLYWYRQTLGQGPEFLTYFQNEAQLEKSRLLSDRFSAERPKGSFSTLEIQRTEQGDSAMYLCASSLASENQPQHFGDGTRLSIL.

Ten or more counts support this clonotype. DNA for the CDR3: TGTGCCAGCAGTGAAGCTGATGAGCAGTTCTTC. Its translation is CASSEADEQFF. The genes are TRBV2 and TRBJ2-1, with D unclear. The CDR3 extends over 11 amino acids. The V gene lost 0 bases and the J gene lost 8 bases, with 2 bases spanning the gap. Germline V gene sequence: CDR1 SNHLY, CDR2 FYNNEI.

In its sample, this clonotype was seen many times. The V call is TRBV3-1, the J call TRBJ1-1; 11 nucleotides line up with TRBD1. The germline V gene encodes CDR1 LGHDT and CDR2 YNNKEL (reference sequence). CDR3 length equals 16 residues. Germline trimming cut 2 bases from V and 0 bases from J; bases unmatched to any gene: 2. CDR3 DNA: TGTGCCAGCAGCCAAAGGACAGGGGGCCTGAACACTGAAGCTTTCTTT. Translated: CASSQRTGGLNTEAFF.

This clonotype was counted between two and nine times. V and J are TRBV18 and TRBJ2-1; D is tentatively TRBD1 or TRBD2 (5 bases each). This CDR3 contains 17 residues. From germline, CDR1 is KGHSH and CDR2 LQKENI. Deletions cut 0 bases from V and 5 bases from J, with 17 bases between. CDR3 residues: CASSPPSSGRGNNEQFF. DNA of the CDR3: TGTGCCAGCTCACCACCATCCTCGGGAAGGGGTAACAATGAGCAGTTCTTC.

This clonotype was found a few times. The chain is built from TRBV24-1 and TRBJ2-7; 10 nucleotides line up with TRBD1. This CDR3 contains 15 residues. From germline, CDR1 is KGHDR and CDR2 SFDVKD. The V and J ends lost 4 bases and 3 bases, in that order; junction bases with no gene match: 5. In DNA form, the CDR3 reads TGTGCCACCAGTGACAAACGGACAGGGGGCTACGAGCAGTACTTC. It yields the protein CATSDKRTGGYEQYF.

This clonotype was seen many times. This chain joins TRBV20-1 and TRBJ1-2; 8 bases map to TRBD1. This CDR3 region has 13 residues. The ends lost 3 bases at V and 6 bases at J; junction bases unmatched: 6. Germline CDR1 and CDR2: DFQATT and SNEGSKA (reference sequence). The CDR3 region is CSASPGGTHGYTF. DNA for the CDR3: TGCAGTGCTAGCCCAGGGGGCACCCATGGCTACACCTTC.

This clonotype occurred a few times. This chain connects TRBV19 to TRBJ2-2; D is perhaps TRBD1 (6 bases). V was clipped by 10 bases and J by 4 bases, with 25 bases between them. Germline CDR1 LNHDA, CDR2 SQIVND (reference sequence). The CDR3 runs to 17 residues. The CDR3 loop is CATEEFPSKGGTGELFF. DNA for the CDR3: TGTGCCACCGAAGAATTCCCGAGTAAAGGGGGCACCGGGGAGCTGTTTTTT.

Ten or more counts support this clonotype. This chain joins TRBV27 and TRBJ1-1, with a possible D match to TRBD1 (6 bases). The CDR3 length is 19 residues. Germline V gene data show CDR1 as MNHEY and CDR2 as SMNVEV (reference sequence). V shed 7 bases and J shed 0 bases, with 27 bases lying between them. The CDR3 here is CASKGPRGASGGLNTEAFF. The CDR3 DNA is TGTGCCAGCAAGGGCCCTCGGGGGGCCTCGGGGGGGTTGAACACTGAAGCTTTCTTT.

This clonotype was detected a few times. A read error may explain this, as a much larger clone is one base away. The chain combines TRBV3-1 with TRBJ1-4; D is perhaps TRBD1 (5 bases). The V end was cut by 8 bases, the J end by 8 bases, with 15 bases between. Germline CDR1 and CDR2: LGHDT and YNNKEL (reference sequence). The CDR3 loop spans 13 amino acids. The CDR3 loop is CASGPPQGEKLFF. DNA of the CDR3: TGTGCCAGCGGTCCGCCTCAGGGAGAAAAACTGTTTTTT.

This clonotype was picked up a small number of times. CDR3 in DNA: TGTGCCAGCAGCTGGGGAAGCGGGACGCTCGTTGCCGAGCAGTACTTC. This translates into CASSWGSGTLVAEQYF. The chain carries TRBV7-9 and TRBJ2-7; 7 positions agree with TRBD2. J gave up 6 bases and V 4 bases, and 15 bases lay outside the gene matches. Germline CDR1 reads SEHNR; CDR2 reads FQNEAQ (reference sequence). This CDR3 spans 16 amino acids.

This clonotype has a count of ten or more. The chain couples TRBV6-2 or TRBV6-3 to TRBJ1-2, with D tentatively TRBD1 (6 bases). The germline gives CDR1 MNHEY, CDR2 SVGEGT. The CDR3 is 12 residues long. The germline V and J ends were trimmed by 5 bases and 10 bases, with 14 bases remaining between them. The CDR3 sequence is CASSTQGKDYTF. DNA for the CDR3: TGTGCCAGCAGTACCCAGGGGAAGGACTACACCTTC.

The chain is built from TRBV15 and TRBJ1-1, with unresolved D. This CDR3 region has 13 residues. The V end lost 3 bases, the J end lost 1 base, and 6 bases lay between the germline ends. Germline lookup yields CDR1 LNHNV and CDR2 YYDKDF (reference sequence). The DNA of the CDR3 is TGTGCCACCAGCAGTCGAGAGAACACTGAAGCTTTCTTT. This sequence encodes CATSSRENTEAFF. The whole variable domain, remainder taken from reference TRBV15 and TRBJ1-1, is DAMVIQNPRYQVTQFGKPVTLSCSQTLNHNVMYWYQQKSSQAPKLLFHYYDKDFNNEADTPDNFQSRRPNTSFCFLDIRSPGLGDTAMYLCATSSRENTEAFFGQGTRLTVV.

The chain combines TRBV6-1 with TRBJ2-1; TRBD1 matches at 7 bases. The trim removed 5 bases at V and 2 bases at J, leaving 6 bases unmatched. CDR1 is MNHNS, CDR2 SASEGT, per germline. CDR3 size: 15 residues. The CDR3 DNA sequence: TGTGCCAGCAGTCCCGGGACAGAAGCCTACAATGAGCAGTTCTTC. Protein product: CASSPGTEAYNEQFF.

This clonotype was picked up many times. The rearrangement uses TRBV6-2 or TRBV6-3 and TRBJ1-6; a weak D match, TRBD1 (6 bases). The CDR3 covers 18 residues. Germline values: CDR1 MNHEY, CDR2 SVGEGT. The V end lost 7 bases, the J end lost 0 bases, and 19 bases lay between the germline ends. The CDR3 DNA sequence: TGTGCCAGCACCTTCCGGACAGAGCAAAGCTCCTATAATTCACCCCTCCACTTT. Its protein product is CASTFRTEQSSYNSPLHF.

This clonotype was recorded at least ten times. This sequence joins TRBV4-1 and TRBJ2-5; 9 bases are a match to TRBD2. J was trimmed by 5 bases and V by 5 bases; bases with no gene match: 6. There are 14 residues in the CDR3. Germline V gives CDR1 MGHRA, CDR2 YSYEKL. The CDR3 nucleotides are TGCGCCAGCAGCAATAGCGGGAGTGGCGAGACCCAGTACTTC. Protein sequence: CASSNSGSGETQYF.

Turning to this clonotype: A much bigger clone sits one base away, suggesting this may be a read error. The CDR3 end shows no conserved phenylalanine or tryptophan, and so a read error is likely. This chain's CDR3 is CASSLVYREGPSNQPQHL. CDR3 DNA sequence: TGTGCCAGCAGTTTAGTTTACAGGGAGGGGCCTAGCAATCAGCCCCAGCATCTT. The chain recombines TRBV28 with TRBJ1-5; D is perhaps TRBD1 (6 bases). This CDR3 region has 18 residues. V was pared by 2 bases and J by 0 bases, with 17 bases between. Germline assignment: CDR1 MDHEN and CDR2 SYDVKM.

This chain joins TRBV7-3 and TRBJ2-1, with 11 bases fitting TRBD2. The CDR3 covers 17 residues. Germline CDR1 reads SGHTA; CDR2 reads FQGTGA. V was pared by 1 base and J by 5 bases, with 7 bases of the junction left unmatched. This chain's CDR3 is CASSLRPSGRKNNEQFF. The DNA of the CDR3 is TGTGCCAGCAGCTTAAGGCCTAGCGGGAGGAAGAACAATGAGCAGTTCTTC.